A selection of T cell receptor beta chains follows, all from one sample in a study of blood T cell repertoires in COVID-19. Profiled with immunoSEQ multiplex PCR; TCRdb holds only in-frame clones, not every one. The sample yields about 46,000 clones, under 95% seen once. Specimen: peripheral blood. The receptors stem from a man aged 65 to 85 with active COVID-19. CDR3s include the opening cysteine and the closing phenylalanine or tryptophan. The D gene is left open where the match is weak. The size of a clone is reported for some rows only, either as once, few or many, or as a class for expanded clones.

D: NA
size: few
V: TRBV19
J: TRBJ2-2
CDR3: CASSYSSYTGELFF
DNA: TGTGCCAGTAGTTACAGCAGTTACACCGGGGAGCTGTTTTTT

D: TRBD1
size: NA
V: TRBV5-8
J: TRBJ2-5
CDR3: CASSPRQGRGETQYF
DNA: TGTGCCAGCAGCCCAAGACAGGGAAGGGGGGAGACCCAGTACTTC

D: TRBD2
size: NA
V: TRBV5-1
J: TRBJ2-7
CDR3: CASSSNLAGELGEQYF
DNA: TGCGCCAGCAGCTCAAATTTAGCGGGGGAGTTGGGAGAGCAGTACTTC

D: NA
size: NA
V: TRBV10-3
J: TRBJ1-5
CDR3: CAISEGGNEPQHF
DNA: TGTGCCATCAGTGAGGGGGGCAACGAGCCCCAGCATTTT

D: NA
size: NA
V: TRBV5-1
J: TRBJ2-1
CDR3: CASSWGGGSYNEQFF
DNA: TGCGCCAGCAGCTGGGGAGGAGGCTCCTACAATGAGCAGTTCTTC

D: NA
size: NA
V: TRBV19
J: TRBJ2-7
CDR3: CASSPGTTFYEQYF
DNA: TGTGCCAGTAGCCCCGGGACAACCTTCTACGAGCAGTACTTC

D: NA
size: NA
V: TRBV29-1
J: TRBJ2-4
CDR3: CSVVSQVAKNIQYF
DNA: TGCAGCGTTGTATCACAGGTAGCCAAAAACATTCAGTACTTC

D: TRBD1
size: once
V: TRBV5-1
J: TRBJ2-6
CDR3: CASSWIRTGSGANVLTF
DNA: TGCGCCAGCAGCTGGATCCGGACAGGATCCGGGGCCAACGTCCTGACTTTC

D: NA
size: once
V: TRBV2
J: TRBJ1-1
CDR3: CASSEQGLGNTEAFF
DNA: TGTGCCAGCAGTGAGCAGGGGTTGGGGAACACTGAAGCTTTCTTT

D: NA
size: once
V: TRBV28
J: TRBJ2-6
CDR3: CASRPRVKGANVLTF
DNA: TGTGCCAGCAGACCCAGGGTAAAAGGGGCCAACGTCCTGACTTTC

D: NA
size: NA
V: TRBV7-3
J: TRBJ2-1
CDR3: CASSPNGGGGGDEQFF
DNA: TGTGCCAGCAGCCCAAACGGTGGCGGGGGCGGGGATGAGCAGTTCTTC

D: NA
size: NA
V: TRBV9
J: TRBJ2-2
CDR3: CASSVVETGTGELFF
DNA: TGTGCCAGCAGCGTAGTGGAGACAGGTACCGGGGAGCTGTTTTTT

D: NA
size: NA
V: TRBV5-1
J: TRBJ2-5
CDR3: CASSLGNLRLLETQYF
DNA: TGCGCCAGCAGCTTAGGTAATTTGAGGCTTTTGGAGACCCAGTACTTC

D: NA
size: NA
V: TRBV5-1
J: TRBJ1-2
CDR3: CASSLSVGASNYGYTF
DNA: TGCGCCAGCAGCTTGAGTGTGGGGGCCTCTAACTATGGCTACACCTTC